This T cell receptor (beta chain) comes out of a study of identical twins. Whole-study findings and limits: An excess of low generation probability was shown by twin-shared out-of-frame alpha sequences.

MiXCR, applied by TCRdb to the 5' RACE reads, yields one record per CDR3 protein. The sample has 450,000 or so distinct CDR3 sequences, approximately 18% seen once; the top ten hold more than 10%. In the case of this clonotype: The antigen remains unidentified.

Germline V gene data show CDR1 as SGHDT and CDR2 as YYEEEE. V was shortened by 2 bases and J by 4 bases, with 15 bases between the two germline ends. The length of the CDR3 is 15 residues. The clonotype originates from a man aged 45-65 years in good health. Input material: naive T cells sorted from blood. This rearrangement joins TRBV5-6 to TRBJ1-2; D not certain. CDR3 DNA: TGTGCCAGCAGCTTAGGTTCCGGGCGCCTCTATGGCTACACCTTC. It specifies CASSLGSGRLYGYTF.